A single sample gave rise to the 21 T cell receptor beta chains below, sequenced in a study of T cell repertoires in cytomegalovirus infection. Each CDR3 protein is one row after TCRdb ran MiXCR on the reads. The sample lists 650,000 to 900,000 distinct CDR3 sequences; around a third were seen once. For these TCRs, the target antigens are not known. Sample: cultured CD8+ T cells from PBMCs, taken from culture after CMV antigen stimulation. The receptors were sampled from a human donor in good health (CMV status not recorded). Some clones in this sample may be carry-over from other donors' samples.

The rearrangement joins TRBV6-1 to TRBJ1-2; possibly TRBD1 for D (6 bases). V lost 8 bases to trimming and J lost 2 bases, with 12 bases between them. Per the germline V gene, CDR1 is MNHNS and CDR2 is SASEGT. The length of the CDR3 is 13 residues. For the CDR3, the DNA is TGTGCCAGCCTATTGGACAGAAACTATGGCTACACCTTC. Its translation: CASLLDRNYGYTF.

The CDR3 coding sequence is TGCAGCGTTCAGTACCGGGACGCAGTGTTTTTT. Protein: CSVQYRDAVFF. The V call is TRBV29-1, the J call TRBJ1-4; D possibly corresponds to TRBD1 (5 bases). The CDR3 is 11 residues long. The germline CDR1 and CDR2 sequences are SQVTM and ANQGSEA. Trimming stripped 5 bases from V and 15 bases from J, with 16 bases between. The whole variable domain, remainder taken from reference TRBV29-1 and TRBJ1-4, is SAVISQKPSRDICQRGTSLTIQCQVDSQVTMMFWYRQQPGQSLTLIATANQGSEATYESGFVIDKFPISRPNLTFSTLTVSNMSPEDSSIYLCSVQYRDAVFFGSGTQLSVL.

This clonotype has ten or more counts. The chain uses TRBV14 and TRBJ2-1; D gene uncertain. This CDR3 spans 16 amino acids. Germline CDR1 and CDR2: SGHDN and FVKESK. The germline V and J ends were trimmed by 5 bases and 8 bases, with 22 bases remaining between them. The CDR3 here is CASSSHILYMYDEQFF. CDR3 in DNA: TGTGCCAGCAGCTCCCACATACTTTACATGTACGATGAGCAGTTCTTC.

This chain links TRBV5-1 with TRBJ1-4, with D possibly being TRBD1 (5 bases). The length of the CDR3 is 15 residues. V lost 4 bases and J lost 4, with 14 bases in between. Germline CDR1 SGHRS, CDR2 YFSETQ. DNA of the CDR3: TGCGCCAGCAGCCCGAAAGGGGTAATTAATGAAAAACTGTTTTTT. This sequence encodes CASSPKGVINEKLFF.

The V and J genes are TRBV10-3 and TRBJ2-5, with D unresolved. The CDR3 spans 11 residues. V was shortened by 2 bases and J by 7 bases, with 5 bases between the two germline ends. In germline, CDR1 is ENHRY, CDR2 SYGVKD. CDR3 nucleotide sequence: TGTGCCATCAGTGAGATGGGGACCCAGTACTTC. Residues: CAISEMGTQYF.

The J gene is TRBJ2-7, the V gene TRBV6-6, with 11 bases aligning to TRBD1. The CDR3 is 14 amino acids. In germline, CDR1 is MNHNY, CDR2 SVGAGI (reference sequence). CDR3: CASGGTGGDYEQCV. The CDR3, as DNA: TGTGCCAGCGGAGGGACAGGGGGGGACTACGAGCAGTGCGTC.

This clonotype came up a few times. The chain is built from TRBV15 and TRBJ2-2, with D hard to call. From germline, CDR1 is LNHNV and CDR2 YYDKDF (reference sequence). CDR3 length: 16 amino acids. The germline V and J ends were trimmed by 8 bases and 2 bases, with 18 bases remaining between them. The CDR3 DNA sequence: TGTGCCACCCGAGATACCCACTCACTTAACACCGGGGAGCTGTTTTTT. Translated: CATRDTHSLNTGELFF.

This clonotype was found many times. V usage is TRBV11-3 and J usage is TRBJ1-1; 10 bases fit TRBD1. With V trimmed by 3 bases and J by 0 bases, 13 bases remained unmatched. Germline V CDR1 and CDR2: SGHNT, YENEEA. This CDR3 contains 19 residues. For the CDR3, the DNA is TGTGCCAGCAGCTTCCCGGGACAGGGGAGAAGGGCGATGAACACTGAAGCTTTCTTT. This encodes CASSFPGQGRRAMNTEAFF.

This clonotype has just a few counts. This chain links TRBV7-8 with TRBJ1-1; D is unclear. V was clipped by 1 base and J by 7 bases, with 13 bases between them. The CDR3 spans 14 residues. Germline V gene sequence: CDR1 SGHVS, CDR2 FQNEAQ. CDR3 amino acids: CASSLEISGIEAFF. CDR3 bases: TGTGCCAGCAGCTTAGAAATTTCGGGAATTGAAGCTTTCTTT.

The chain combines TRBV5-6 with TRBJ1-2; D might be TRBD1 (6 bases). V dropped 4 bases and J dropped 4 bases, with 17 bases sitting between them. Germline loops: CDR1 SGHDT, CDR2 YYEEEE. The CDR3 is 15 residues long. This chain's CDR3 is CASSPGTTNPYGYTF. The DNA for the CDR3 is TGTGCCAGCAGCCCCGGGACAACCAACCCCTATGGCTACACCTTC.

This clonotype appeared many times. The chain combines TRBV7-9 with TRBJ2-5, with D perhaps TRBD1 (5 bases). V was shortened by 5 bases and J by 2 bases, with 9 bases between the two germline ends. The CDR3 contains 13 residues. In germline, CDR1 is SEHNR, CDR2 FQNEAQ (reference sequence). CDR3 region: CASSRDRQETQYF. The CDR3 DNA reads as TGTGCCAGCAGCCGCGACAGACAAGAGACCCAGTACTTC.

CDR3 sequence reads: CASSYRGDSSSPLHF. CDR3 in DNA: TGTGCCAGCAGTTACAGGGGCGACTCCAGCTCACCCCTCCACTTT. This chain links TRBV6-5 with TRBJ1-6, with a weak D call TRBD1 (5 bases). Germline CDR1 MNHEY, CDR2 SVGAGI. The CDR3 spans 15 residues. Trimming took 2 bases from V and 10 from J, leaving 15 bases between them.

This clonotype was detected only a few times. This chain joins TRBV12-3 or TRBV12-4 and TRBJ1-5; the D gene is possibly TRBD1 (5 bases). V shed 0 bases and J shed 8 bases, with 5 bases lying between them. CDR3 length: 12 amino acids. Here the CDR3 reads CASSLAREPQHF. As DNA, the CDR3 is TGTGCCAGCAGTTTAGCCAGGGAGCCCCAGCATTTT.

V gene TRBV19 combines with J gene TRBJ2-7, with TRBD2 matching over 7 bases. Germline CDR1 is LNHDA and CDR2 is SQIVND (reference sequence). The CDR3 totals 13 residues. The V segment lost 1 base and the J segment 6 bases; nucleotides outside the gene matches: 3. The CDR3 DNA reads TGTGCCAGTAGTATAGGCCCGGGGGGCGAGCAGTACTTC. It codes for CASSIGPGGEQYF.

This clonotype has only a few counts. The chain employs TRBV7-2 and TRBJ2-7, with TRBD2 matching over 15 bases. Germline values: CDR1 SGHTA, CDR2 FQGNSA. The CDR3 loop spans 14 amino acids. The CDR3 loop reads CASSVGLAGGVGSV. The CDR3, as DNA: TGTGCCAGCAGCGTGGGACTAGCGGGGGGAGTTGGCAGCGTC.

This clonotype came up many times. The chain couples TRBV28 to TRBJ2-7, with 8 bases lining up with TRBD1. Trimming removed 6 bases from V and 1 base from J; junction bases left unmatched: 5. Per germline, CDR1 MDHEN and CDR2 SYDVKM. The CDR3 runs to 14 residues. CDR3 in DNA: TGTGCCAGCAGAAGGACAGGGTTGTCCTACGAGCAGTACGTC. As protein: CASRRTGLSYEQYV.

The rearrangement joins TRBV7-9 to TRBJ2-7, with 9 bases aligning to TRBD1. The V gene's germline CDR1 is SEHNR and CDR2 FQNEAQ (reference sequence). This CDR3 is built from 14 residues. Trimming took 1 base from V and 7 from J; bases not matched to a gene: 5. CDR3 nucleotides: TGTGCCAGCAGCTTAGTAGGAGACAGGGGGGAGCAGTACTTC. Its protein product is CASSLVGDRGEQYF.

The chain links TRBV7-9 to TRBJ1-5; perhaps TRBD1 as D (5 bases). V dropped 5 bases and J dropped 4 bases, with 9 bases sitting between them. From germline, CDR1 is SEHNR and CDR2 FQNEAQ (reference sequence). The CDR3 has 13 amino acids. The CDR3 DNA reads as TGTGCCAGCAGCACAGGAGAAAATCAGCCCCAGCATTTT. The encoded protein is CASSTGENQPQHF.

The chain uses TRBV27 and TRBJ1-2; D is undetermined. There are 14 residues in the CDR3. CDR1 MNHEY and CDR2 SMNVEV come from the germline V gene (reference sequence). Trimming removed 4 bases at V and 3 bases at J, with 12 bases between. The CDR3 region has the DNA TGTGCCAGCAGTTCCACCGATCGGGACTATGGCTACACCTTC. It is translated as CASSSTDRDYGYTF.

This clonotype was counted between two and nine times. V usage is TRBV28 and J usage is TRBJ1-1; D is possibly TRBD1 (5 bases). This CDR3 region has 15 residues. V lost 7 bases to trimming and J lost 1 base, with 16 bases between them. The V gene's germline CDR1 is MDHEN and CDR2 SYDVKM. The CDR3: CASTLIDSQNTEAFF. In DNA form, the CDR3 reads TGTGCCAGCACCCTTATAGACAGTCAGAACACTGAAGCTTTCTTT.

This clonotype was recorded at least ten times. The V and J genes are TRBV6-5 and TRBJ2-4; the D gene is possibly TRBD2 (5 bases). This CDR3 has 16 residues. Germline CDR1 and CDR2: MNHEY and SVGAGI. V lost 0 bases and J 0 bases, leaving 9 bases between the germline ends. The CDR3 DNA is TGTGCCAGCAGTTACTCGGCAGGACTAGCCAAAAACATTCAGTACTTC. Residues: CASSYSAGLAKNIQYF.